Detailed here is one TCR beta chain. The data belong to a study of blood T cell repertoires in COVID-19. Assay used: immunoSEQ multiplex PCR; TCRdb lists only in-frame clones, some missing. The sample lists 150,000 to 200,000 clones; about 80% were seen once. Germline V lookup: CDR1 LGHNA, CDR2 YNFKEQ. Trimming stripped 5 bases from V and 4 bases from J, with 10 bases between. CDR3 length equals 13 residues. The sequence was collected from a woman aged 60-75 years with COVID-19, enrolled during active disease. The chain is built from TRBV4-2 and TRBJ2-3; no firm D call. The specimen was peripheral blood. The CDR3 nucleotides read TGTGCCAGCAGCTCGTCAGGATCAGATACGCAGTATTTT. Its translation is CASSSSGSDTQYF.